The 2 T cell receptor beta chains listed next were all sequenced from one sample in a study of blood T cell repertoires in COVID-19. The method was immunoSEQ multiplex PCR; TCRdb's version includes in-frame clones alone and lacks a portion of them. The sample contains 100,000 to 150,000 clones, around 84% of which appear only once. The sample comprised PBMCs or T cells enriched from blood (not recorded which). All receptors derive from a man between 40 and 49 years old with acute COVID-19.

This sequence joins TRBV7-9 and TRBJ1-6; D is ambiguous. This CDR3 has 15 residues. The germline gives CDR1 SEHNR, CDR2 FQNEAQ (reference sequence). V lost 11 bases, J lost 0 bases, and 14 bases lay in between. CDR3 DNA sequence: TGTGCCTCATCGACCTCGGGCTCCTATAATTCACCCCTCCACTTT. It codes for CASSTSGSYNSPLHF. The variable domain in full, completed from reference TRBV7-9 and TRBJ1-6, reads DTGVSQNPRHKITKRGQNVTFRCDPISEHNRLYWYRQTLGQGPEFLTYFQNEAQLEKSRLLSDRFSAERPKGSFSTLEIQRTEQGDSAMYLCASSTSGSYNSPLHFGNGTRLTVT.

The chain recombines TRBV28 with TRBJ2-7, with 7 bases identical to TRBD2. Germline V lookup: CDR1 MDHEN, CDR2 SYDVKM. V lost 4 bases and J lost 0; bases outside the gene matches: 6. The CDR3 spans 15 residues. CDR3 residues: CASSSTGGGSYEQYF. CDR3 sequence (DNA): TGTGCCAGCAGTTCGACGGGAGGTGGCTCCTACGAGCAGTACTTC. The full variable domain, in which reference TRBV28 and TRBJ2-7 provide the parts outside the CDR3, is DVKVTQSSRYLVKRTGEKVFLECVQDMDHENMFWYRQDPGLGLRLIYFSYDVKMKEKGDIPEGYSVSREKKERFSLILESASTNQTSMYLCASSSTGGGSYEQYFGPGTRLTVT.